This is a list of T cell receptor beta chains from one sample in a study of early stage breast cancer tumors. Repertoires were generated with immunoSEQ multiplex PCR, while TCRdb's copy carries only in-frame clones and drops some. The table lists about 50,000 clones, around 83% of them singletons. Specimen: blood. The receptors come from a person aged 50-59 years with breast cancer. Both conserved end residues are part of each CDR3. Fields, in order: CDR3 length, J gene, clone size, V gene, D gene, CDR3 protein, CDR3 DNA. The D gene is left open where the match is weak. Some rows mark clone size as missing; the rest say once, few, many or name a class of expanded clone.

16	TRBJ1-3	-	TRBV7-9	-	CASSVLAGSSGNTIYF	TGTGCCAGCAGCGTACTGGCCGGGAGCTCTGGAAACACCATATATTTT
20	TRBJ2-7	-	TRBV10-3	-	CAISESGPGTGVGGRDEQYF	TGTGCCATCAGTGAGTCTGGCCCCGGGACAGGCGTCGGCGGGAGAGACGAGCAGTACTTC
18	TRBJ2-7	few	TRBV15	TRBD1	CATSGAVPGQGVLYEQYF	TGTGCCACCAGCGGGGCTGTCCCGGGACAGGGGGTTCTCTACGAGCAGTACTTC
14	TRBJ1-2	-	TRBV6-1	-	CASSGPDSSNGYTF	TGTGCCAGCAGTGGTCCTGACAGCTCTAATGGCTACACCTTC
16	TRBJ2-3	-	TRBV4-1	-	CASSQGEEAGRDTQYF	TGCGCCAGCAGCCAGGGGGAGGAGGCCGGCAGGGATACGCAGTATTTT
13	TRBJ2-5	-	TRBV2	TRBD2	CASRLAGEETQYF	TGTGCCAGCCGACTAGCGGGAGAAGAGACCCAGTACTTC
11	TRBJ1-1	-	TRBV29-1	-	CSVPRGTEAFF	TGCAGCGTCCCCCGGGGCACTGAAGCTTTCTTT
15	TRBJ2-5	-	TRBV2	-	CASSEQGAPGETQYF	TGTGCCAGCAGTGAACAGGGAGCTCCGGGGGAGACCCAGTACTTC
18	TRBJ1-5	-	TRBV28	TRBD1	CASSFRDRGLGSNQPQHF	TGTGCCAGCAGTTTCCGGGACAGGGGGCTAGGGAGCAATCAGCCCCAGCATTTT
15	TRBJ2-3	once	TRBV6-5	TRBD2	CASSFASGGAYTQYF	TGTGCCAGCAGTTTCGCTAGCGGGGGGGCTTATACGCAGTATTTT
11	TRBJ2-7	-	TRBV7-2	-	CASSLSYEQYF	TGTGCCAGCAGCTTATCCTACGAGCAGTACTTC
15	TRBJ2-7	-	TRBV27	TRBD1	CASSQRQGRGYEQYF	TGTGCCAGCAGCCAGCGACAGGGTCGAGGGTACGAGCAGTACTTC
22	TRBJ2-7	-	TRBV2	-	CASSVPGYRKPQHNKSSYEQYF	TGTGCCAGCAGTGTCCCAGGGTACAGGAAGCCCCAACATAACAAGTCCTCCTACGAGCAGTACTTC
16	TRBJ2-4	-	TRBV4-3	-	CASSQEAEIAKNIQYF	TGCGCCAGCAGCCAAGAGGCAGAGATAGCCAAAAACATTCAGTACTTC
15	TRBJ1-3	few	TRBV5-4	TRBD1	CASSIGTARGNTIYF	TGTGCCAGCAGCATCGGGACAGCTCGGGGAAACACCATATATTTT
12	TRBJ1-2	few	TRBV2	-	CASRDLNYGYTF	TGTGCCAGCAGGGATCTTAACTATGGCTACACCTTC
19	TRBJ2-7	-	TRBV12-5	TRBD2	CASGLSSGLAGGISYEQYF	TGTGCTAGTGGTTTGTCCTCCGGACTAGCGGGAGGTATCTCCTACGAGCAGTACTTC
12	TRBJ2-5	-	TRBV30	-	CAWSTVGETQYF	TGTGCCTGGTCAACAGTTGGGGAGACCCAGTACTTC
12	TRBJ2-7	few	TRBV2	-	CASRFEEYEQYF	TGTGCCAGCAGATTTGAAGAATACGAGCAGTACTTC
16	TRBJ2-3	-	TRBV5-1	TRBD1	CASSLAAGGESDTQYF	TGCGCCAGCAGCTTGGCGGCAGGGGGCGAGTCAGATACGCAGTATTTT
13	TRBJ1-4	-	TRBV6-6	-	CASIGFGNEKLFF	TGTGCCAGTATTGGCTTTGGTAATGAAAAACTGTTTTTT
14	TRBJ2-1	-	TRBV7-2	-	CASSLKGGWNEQFF	TGTGCCAGCAGCTTAAAGGGGGGGTGGAATGAGCAGTTCTTC
15	TRBJ2-1	-	TRBV2	TRBD1	CASSDGTGVANEQFF	TGTGCCAGCAGTGACGGGACAGGGGTAGCCAATGAGCAGTTCTTC
13	TRBJ1-5	-	TRBV16	-	CASSQEFSQPQHF	TGTGCCAGCAGCCAAGAATTCTCTCAGCCCCAGCATTTT
15	TRBJ2-2	-	TRBV28	-	CASSIGGRVAGELFF	TGTGCCAGCAGCATCGGGGGGCGGGTTGCCGGGGAGCTGTTTTTT
13	TRBJ2-3	once	TRBV6-1	-	CATHSRGLDTQYF	TGTGCCACTCATTCGCGGGGGCTGGATACGCAGTATTTT
15	TRBJ2-1	-	TRBV6-6	TRBD2	CASRDGGGEYNEQFF	TGTGCCAGCCGAGACGGGGGGGGTGAATACAATGAGCAGTTCTTC
20	TRBJ2-2	-	TRBV9	TRBD1	CASSVDGRGGAFANTGELFF	TGTGCCAGCAGCGTTGATGGAAGAGGGGGCGCTTTCGCGAACACCGGGGAGCTGTTTTTT
13	TRBJ2-3	few	TRBV7-3	-	CASSGGRTDTQYF	TGTGCCAGCAGCGGTGGACGCACAGATACGCAGTATTTT
15	TRBJ1-1	-	TRBV6-5	-	CASSYLGTFGTEAFF	TGTGCCAGCAGTTACCTAGGGACATTTGGGACTGAAGCTTTCTTT
13	TRBJ2-2	-	TRBV10-3	-	CAIRGRSTGELFF	TGTGCCATCAGGGGGCGAAGCACCGGGGAGCTGTTTTTT
15	TRBJ1-5	-	TRBV4-1	-	CASSQEGTLRQPQHF	TGCGCCAGCAGCCAAGAGGGTACGTTACGACAGCCCCAGCATTTT
18	TRBJ1-5	-	TRBV27	-	CASSPLGAGAYSNQPQHF	TGTGCCAGCAGCCCATTGGGTGCAGGGGCCTATAGCAATCAGCCCCAGCATTTT
14	TRBJ2-7	-	TRBV6-5	-	CASRGNRGAYEQYF	TGTGCCAGCAGGGGAAATCGGGGGGCATACGAGCAGTACTTC
14	TRBJ2-7	-	TRBV7-6	TRBD2	CASSLVAGGGEQYF	TGTGCCAGCAGCTTAGTAGCGGGAGGGGGGGAGCAGTACTTC
16	TRBJ2-5	-	TRBV14	-	CASSRGLQLIQETQYF	TGTGCCAGCAGTCGGGGCCTCCAACTGATCCAAGAGACCCAGTACTTC
13	TRBJ2-2	-	TRBV10-3	-	CATGTANTGELFF	TGTGCCACTGGGACGGCGAACACCGGGGAGCTGTTTTTT
14	TRBJ2-2	-	TRBV2	-	CASSAGAGVRELFF	TGTGCCAGCAGTGCAGGGGCGGGGGTCCGGGAGCTGTTTTTT
17	TRBJ2-1	once	TRBV6-1	TRBD1	CASREPGTGAFASEQFF	TGTGCCAGCAGGGAACCCGGGACAGGGGCCTTTGCCAGTGAGCAGTTCTTC
13	TRBJ1-4	-	TRBV6-6	-	CASRQLGNEKLFF	TGTGCCAGCAGGCAACTCGGGAATGAAAAACTGTTTTTT
15	TRBJ2-7	once	TRBV9	TRBD1	CASSAWDREVDEQYF	TGTGCCAGCAGCGCTTGGGACAGGGAAGTCGACGAGCAGTACTTC
13	TRBJ2-1	-	TRBV2	-	CASSSSPGNEQFF	TGTGCCAGCTCCTCCTCCCCAGGGAATGAGCAGTTCTTC
13	TRBJ2-1	-	TRBV7-2	-	CASSPGTQGEQFF	TGTGCCAGCAGCCCCGGGACCCAGGGCGAGCAGTTCTTC
17	TRBJ2-1	-	TRBV19	-	CASSIDRPTSSYNEQFF	TGTGCCAGTAGTATAGATCGGCCAACCAGCTCCTACAATGAGCAGTTCTTC
12	TRBJ2-1	-	TRBV7-8	-	CASSFIGGEQFF	TGTGCCAGCAGCTTTATCGGTGGGGAGCAGTTCTTC
13	TRBJ2-1	-	TRBV29-1	TRBD2	CSTRGLAGGWQFF	TGCAGCACCCGGGGACTAGCGGGAGGGTGGCAGTTCTTC
15	TRBJ2-7	-	TRBV6-5	-	CASRPPGSGAYEQYF	TGTGCCAGCAGACCACCGGGAAGTGGGGCCTACGAGCAGTACTTC
14	TRBJ2-3	once	TRBV6-4	TRBD2	CASSAGGSSDTQYF	TGTGCCAGCAGTGCAGGCGGGAGTTCCGATACGCAGTATTTT
13	TRBJ1-5	once	TRBV28	-	CASSAGPTPPDHF	TGTGCCAGCAGTGCCGGCCCAACACCCCCCGATCATTTT
13	TRBJ1-2	-	TRBV7-2	-	CASSRPGLYGYTF	TGTGCCAGCAGCCGTCCCGGACTCTATGGCTACACCTTC
16	TRBJ1-3	few	TRBV7-9	-	CASSSYWGTAGNTIYF	TGTGCCAGCAGCAGTTATTGGGGTACTGCTGGAAACACCATATATTTT
14	TRBJ1-4	-	TRBV7-9	-	CASSFGHVDEKLFF	TGTGCCAGCAGCTTTGGCCATGTGGATGAAAAACTGTTTTTT
12	TRBJ2-4	once	TRBV5-6	-	CASSLKSRGIYF	TGTGCCAGCAGCTTGAAGTCCAGGGGTATTTACTTC
13	TRBJ2-1	-	TRBV9	-	CASSARWGTRQFF	TGTGCCAGCAGCGCGAGGTGGGGTACGCGGCAGTTCTTC
15	TRBJ2-3	-	TRBV5-1	-	CASSLVRQGTDTQYF	TGCGCCAGCAGCTTGGTTCGCCAGGGCACAGATACGCAGTATTTT
14	TRBJ2-5	-	TRBV6-5	-	CASSYREWGETQYF	TGTGCCAGCAGTTACCGGGAGTGGGGAGAGACCCAGTACTTC
13	TRBJ2-3	-	TRBV4-3	-	CASSPGRLRTQYF	TGCGCCAGCAGTCCCGGTAGACTGAGAACGCAGTATTTT
15	TRBJ2-7	-	TRBV7-2	-	CASSPDWRSSYEQYF	TGTGCCAGCAGCCCCGACTGGAGGAGCTCCTACGAGCAGTACTTC
15	TRBJ2-6	-	TRBV7-3	-	CASSFGQPGANVLTF	TGTGCCAGCAGCTTCGGACAGCCTGGGGCCAACGTCCTGACTTTC